Shown below are 15 T cell receptor beta chains from a single sample sequenced in a study of early T cells in non-severe SARS-CoV-2 infection. TCRdb re-called the 5' RACE reads through MiXCR, storing one row per CDR3 protein. The sample has more than 60,000 distinct CDR3 sequences; roughly 12% are singletons. Material: whole blood, obtained at baseline. All receptors derive from an adult who was a healthcare worker with PCR-confirmed SARS-CoV-2 infection or an uninfected control (not recorded which).

V usage is TRBV28 and J usage is TRBJ1-4, with a possible D match to TRBD1 (5 bases). V lost 6 bases and J 5 bases, leaving 13 bases between the germline ends. The CDR3 runs 14 residues. Per the germline V gene, CDR1 is MDHEN and CDR2 is SYDVKM. The CDR3 DNA follows: TGTGCCAGCAGCGAGACGGGGCGAAATGAAAAACTGTTTTTT. It encodes CASSETGRNEKLFF. The full variable domain, in which reference TRBV28 and TRBJ1-4 provide the parts outside the CDR3, is DVKVTQSSRYLVKRTGEKVFLECVQDMDHENMFWYRQDPGLGLRLIYFSYDVKMKEKGDIPEGYSVSREKKERFSLILESASTNQTSMYLCASSETGRNEKLFFGSGTQLSVL.

This clonotype occurred many times. The chain is built from TRBV11-2 and TRBJ2-1, with D possibly matching TRBD2 (6 bases). Trimming took 7 bases from V and 10 from J, leaving 14 bases between them. This CDR3 contains 12 residues. Germline CDR1 is SGHAT and CDR2 is FQNNGV. CDR3 region: CASNPPAGEQFF. CDR3 bases: TGTGCCAGCAACCCCCCTGCGGGAGAGCAGTTCTTC. Full variable domain (remainder filled in from reference TRBV11-2 and TRBJ2-1): EAGVAQSPRYKIIEKRQSVAFWCNPISGHATLYWYQQILGQGPKLLIQFQNNGVVDDSQLPKDRFSAERLKGVDSTLKIQPAKLEDSAVYLCASNPPAGEQFFGPGTRLTVL.

This clonotype occurred a few times. The chain employs TRBV7-9 and TRBJ2-1; 8 positions match TRBD1. This CDR3 region has 15 residues. V shed 7 bases, J shed 8 bases, and the junction held 13 bases outside the gene matches. The germline V gene encodes CDR1 SEHNR and CDR2 FQNEAQ (reference sequence). CDR3 region: CASTKWTGTGDEQFF. The CDR3 nucleotides are TGTGCCAGCACGAAATGGACAGGGACGGGCGATGAGCAGTTCTTC.

This clonotype was counted between two and nine times. V gene TRBV5-1 combines with J gene TRBJ2-5, with TRBD1 identical over 8 bases. The CDR3 loop spans 15 amino acids. V lost 1 base and J lost 5; bases outside the gene matches: 7. The germline gives CDR1 SGHRS, CDR2 YFSETQ. CDR3 protein: CASSLFGQGRETQYF. CDR3 bases: TGCGCCAGCAGCTTGTTTGGACAGGGTCGGGAGACCCAGTACTTC.

This clonotype has ten or more counts. The V call is TRBV11-2, the J call TRBJ2-7, with D unresolved. Germline CDR1 SGHAT, CDR2 FQNNGV. This CDR3 contains 8 residues. Trimming removed 9 bases from V and 8 bases from J, with 5 bases in between. The CDR3 protein is CARPQQYF. In DNA form, the CDR3 reads TGTGCCAGACCCCAGCAGTACTTC.

The chain links TRBV28 to TRBJ2-7, with D possibly called TRBD1 or TRBD2 (6 bases each). The CDR3 is 14 amino acids. V was pared by 4 bases and J by 5 bases, with 15 bases between. From germline, CDR1 is MDHEN and CDR2 SYDVKM. Here the CDR3 reads CASSSTGRLDEQYF. The CDR3 coding sequence is TGTGCCAGCAGTTCAACAGGGAGGCTGGACGAGCAGTACTTC.

This clonotype was counted many times. Here the CDR3 reads CASSFRGQGAFGQYF. CDR3 DNA: TGTGCCAGCAGTTTTAGGGGACAGGGGGCTTTTGGGCAGTACTTC. The chain links TRBV12-3 or TRBV12-4 to TRBJ2-7, with TRBD1 identical over 12 bases. With V trimmed by 3 bases and J by 9 bases, 9 bases remained unmatched. This CDR3 region has 15 residues.

The genes are TRBV28 and TRBJ1-5; TRBD1 is a possible D gene (5 bases). The CDR3 has 17 residues. V dropped 5 bases and J dropped 4 bases, with 21 bases sitting between them. From germline, CDR1 is MDHEN and CDR2 SYDVKM. The CDR3 sequence: CASSPRTYGPLNQPQHF. CDR3 nucleotide sequence: TGTGCCAGCAGTCCGCGGACATACGGGCCCCTTAATCAGCCCCAGCATTTT.

This clonotype was observed many times. This chain connects TRBV5-1 to TRBJ1-2; D possibly corresponds to TRBD1 (5 bases). The germline CDR1 and CDR2 sequences are SGHRS and YFSETQ. The CDR3 spans 16 residues. V was clipped by 2 bases and J by 0 bases, with 14 bases between them. In DNA form, the CDR3 reads TGCGCCAGCAGCTTTGGGGGTTTTCCAGCTAACTATGGCTACACCTTC. Amino acid sequence: CASSFGGFPANYGYTF.

This clonotype showed up many times. The rearrangement joins TRBV3-1 to TRBJ2-3; perhaps D is TRBD1 or TRBD2 (5 bases each). CDR3 size: 16 residues. V lost 0 bases and J lost 6, with 16 bases in between. In germline, CDR1 is LGHDT, CDR2 YNNKEL (reference sequence). The CDR3 region has the DNA TGTGCCAGCAGCCAAGAAGGCCGGGGCGGTCTGGATACGCAGTATTTT. The encoded protein is CASSQEGRGGLDTQYF.

This clonotype was observed many times. The rearrangement uses TRBV28 and TRBJ2-3; either TRBD1 or TRBD2 may supply D (5 bases each). This CDR3 has 15 amino acids. Trimming pared 2 bases from V and 6 bases from J, leaving 15 bases between. Per germline, CDR1 MDHEN and CDR2 SYDVKM. CDR3 in amino acids: CASSLRVRGGDTQYF. CDR3 DNA sequence: TGTGCCAGCAGTTTACGAGTGAGGGGCGGGGATACGCAGTATTTT.

The J gene is TRBJ1-3, the V gene TRBV6-6; TRBD1 might be the D (5 bases). CDR3 length: 13 amino acids. Germline-derived CDR1 and CDR2 are MNHNY and SVGAGI (reference sequence). CDR3 protein: CEGRVAAGNTIYF. The CDR3 DNA follows: TGTGAGGGCAGGGTGGCCGCTGGAAACACCATATATTTT.

This sequence joins TRBV20-1 and TRBJ2-2; possible D gene TRBD1, 5 bases. Looked up from germline, CDR1 is DFQATT and CDR2 is SNEGSKA (reference sequence). Trimming took off 6 bases at V and 6 bases at J, with 11 bases between the two ends. The CDR3 is made up of 12 amino acids. In DNA form, the CDR3 reads TGCAGTGCAACCAGACAGCCCGGGGAGCTGTTTTTT. Amino acid sequence: CSATRQPGELFF.

Ten or more counts support this clonotype. The chain carries TRBV19 and TRBJ1-4; 7 bases line up with TRBD1. CDR1 is LNHDA, CDR2 SQIVND, per germline (reference sequence). The CDR3 runs 14 residues. V trimming: 5 bases; J trimming: 8 bases; junction bases outside the gene matches: 8. CDR3 region: CASSGGGTGEKLFF. CDR3 sequence (DNA): TGTGCCAGTAGTGGAGGGGGCACAGGGGAAAAACTGTTTTTT.

In this sample, this clonotype turned up a few times. V gene TRBV4-1 combines with J gene TRBJ1-5; D is unresolved. Germline CDR1 is MGHRA and CDR2 is YSYEKL. The ends were cut back, 1 base at V and 3 bases at J, with 7 bases in the middle. The CDR3 extends over 14 amino acids. Here the CDR3 DNA reads TGCGCCAGCAGCCAAGTCCGTAACAATCAGCCCCAGCATTTT. Translation: CASSQVRNNQPQHF.